This T cell receptor beta chain was observed in a study of T cells in Graves' hyperthyroidism and ophthalmopathy. As for the study in general: Upon initial diagnosis and before any treatment, peripheral blood was collected. Findings and limits, study-wide: Within blood appeared most thyroid clonotypes that had expanded above 0.001.

With respect to this clonotype: The antigen remains unidentified. Just one base apart from a much larger clone, this may be a read error.

Patients were excluded because of uncontrolled infection, other autoimmune disease, pregnancy or lactation. The V gene's germline CDR1 is SGHAT and CDR2 FQNNGV. The CDR3 runs to 13 residues. Amplification of TCR beta CDR3 regions used RNA as the template. A first-round RT-PCR of the TCR CDR3 used the HTBI primer set. Using its own MiXCR run on the multiplex PCR reads, TCRdb lists one record per CDR3 protein. The repertoire includes 300,000 to 450,000 distinct CDR3 sequences, less than 20% of them detected once, and 28% sits in the top ten. V usage is TRBV11-2 and J usage is TRBJ1-4; D remains ambiguous. The sample taken for sequencing was blood. This receptor was obtained from a woman aged 18-29 years with Graves' hyperthyroidism that later progressed to Graves' ophthalmopathy. CDR3 sequence: CVSSYQGSEKLFF. CDR3 DNA: TGTGTCAGCAGCTACCAAGGGAGCGAAAAACTGTTTTTT. The full variable domain, with the rest looked up from reference TRBV11-2 and TRBJ1-4, is EAGVAQSPRYKIIEKRQSVAFWCNPISGHATLYWYQQILGQGPKLLIQFQNNGVVDDSQLPKDRFSAERLKGVDSTLKIQPAKLEDSAVYLCVSSYQGSEKLFFGSGTQLSVL.